This T cell receptor (beta chain) derives from a study of blood T cell repertoires in COVID-19. In the study overall: From the United States, Italy and Spain came samples of acute and convalescent COVID-19. The analysed material was cDNA or gDNA that came from T cells, B-cell-depleted T cells, or PBMCs.

The CDR3 spans 14 residues. The germline V gene encodes CDR1 ENHRY and CDR2 SYGVKD. J lost 11 bases, V lost 2 bases, and 5 bases had no gene match. In the original analysis: Reference gene primer amplification yielded estimated nucleated cell counts. Profiling relied on immunoSEQ multiplex PCR, and the TCRdb table lists in-frame clones only, not all of them. Clone size and V and J calls were adopted from that table, with D and trimming inferred from the DNA. The sample consists of approximately 120,000 clones, approximately 77% of them appearing once. Sequenced material: peripheral blood. The chain has TRBV10-3 and TRBJ2-7; 14 bases map to TRBD2. The receptor's source is a man at least 80 years old with acute or convalescent COVID-19. The DNA of the CDR3 is TGTGCCATCAGTGAGGGGACTAGCGGGGGAGACGAGTACTTC. Encoded protein: CAISEGTSGGDEYF.